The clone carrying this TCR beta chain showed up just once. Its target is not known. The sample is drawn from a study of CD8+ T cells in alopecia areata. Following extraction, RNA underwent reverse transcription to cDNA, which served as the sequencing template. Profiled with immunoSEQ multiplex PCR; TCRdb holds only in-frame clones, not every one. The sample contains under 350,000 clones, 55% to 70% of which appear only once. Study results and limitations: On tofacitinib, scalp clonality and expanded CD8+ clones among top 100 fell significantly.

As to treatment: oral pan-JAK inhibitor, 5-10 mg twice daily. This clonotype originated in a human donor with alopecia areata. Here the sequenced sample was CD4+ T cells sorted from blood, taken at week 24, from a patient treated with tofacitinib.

The CDR3 spells CASSLLGSEDPYEQYF. The CDR3 coding sequence is TGTGCCAGCAGTCTCCTAGGCAGTGAGGATCCCTACGAGCAGTACTTC. The chain carries TRBV6-6 and TRBJ2-7; D is undetermined. The CDR3 runs to 16 residues. Looked up from germline, CDR1 is MNHNY and CDR2 is SVGAGI (reference sequence). V lost 5 bases and J 2 bases, leaving 19 bases between the germline ends.